The T cell receptor (beta chain) under discussion was sequenced for a study of CD8 T cells in Susac syndrome. CDR1 is SQVTM and CDR2 is ANQGSEA in the germline V gene. The CDR3 spans 12 residues. V lost 7 bases and J 6 bases, leaving 15 bases between the germline ends. RNA amounts of roughly 0.45 to 1 ug underwent reverse transcription with random hexamers. With immunoSEQ multiplex PCR, TCR beta CDR3 was amplified across 54 Vbeta and 13 Jbeta. TCRdb processed the immunoSEQ multiplex PCR reads anew with MiXCR; each CDR3 protein has one entry. Altogether about 250,000 distinct CDR3 sequences are present, around 93% being singletons, with the ten largest covering approximately 0.072%. Sequencing of TCR beta was carried out in blood CD8+ and CD4+ T cells. Patients with stable or active relapsing-remitting disease, all of them treatment-naive, made up the multiple sclerosis controls. The TEMRA cells underwent FACS enrichment, while the CD8+ and CD4+ T cells underwent negative isolation.

This chain uses TRBV29-1 with TRBJ1-1; TRBD1 is a possible D gene (5 bases). This receptor was obtained from a human donor with multiple sclerosis. The sequenced sample consisted of CD4+ T cells from PBMCs. This CDR3 is CSARGGAPEAFF. Here the CDR3 DNA reads TGCAGCGCTAGGGGTGGGGCGCCTGAAGCTTTCTTT.